This is a list of T cell receptor beta chains from one sample in a study of cytomegalovirus exposure and HLA in healthy donors. Sequencing was performed with immunoSEQ multiplex PCR; in TCRdb, only in-frame clones are kept and a portion is missing. The sample records 90,000 to 140,000 clones, around 80% being singletons. The sample consisted of PBMCs. The receptors shown here come from a male donor in good health and CMV-seronegative. The CDR3 runs from the conserved cysteine through the conserved F or W. The order of the fields is clone size, D gene, V gene, J gene, CDR3 DNA, CDR3 protein. A D gene is named only where the DNA matches it firmly. Part of the rows lack a size; the others show once, few, many or a class for expanded clones.

>.|.|TRBV5-5|TRBJ1-5
TGTGCCAGCAGCTTGGGTGGGGCGGGCAATCAGCCCCAGCATTTT
CASSLGGAGNQPQHF
>.|.|TRBV27|TRBJ1-2
TGTGCCAGCAGTTTCCGACAGCCGAACTATGGCTACACCTTC
CASSFRQPNYGYTF
>.|TRBD1|TRBV7-2|TRBJ2-1
TGTGCCAGCAGCCCCGGGACAGTAGCCTACAATGAGCAGTTCTTC
CASSPGTVAYNEQFF
>.|TRBD2|TRBV7-6|TRBJ2-6
TGTGCCAGCAGCGCGGGGGAATTAACTTTCTTGAGTGGGGCCAACGTCCTGACTTTC
CASSAGELTFLSGANVLTF
>.|.|TRBV5-1|TRBJ2-5
TGCGCCAGCAGCTCCCAGGGTGGGGAGACCCAGTACTTC
CASSSQGGETQYF
>.|TRBD1|TRBV11-2|TRBJ1-1
TGTGCCAGCAGCCCGAGGGGACAGCTCGAGACTGAAGCTTTCTTT
CASSPRGQLETEAFF
>.|TRBD1|TRBV27|TRBJ2-7
TGTGCCAGCAGTCCGAGCAGGGGGGACAGGGGACACGAGCAGTACTTC
CASSPSRGDRGHEQYF
>.|.|TRBV9|TRBJ1-4
TGTGCCAGCAGCGTAGCTGCGACAACTGAAAAACTGTTTTTT
CASSVAATTEKLFF
>.|.|TRBV14|TRBJ2-7
TGTGCCAGCAGCCTCTATCCGGGACTGGTTCAGTACTTC
CASSLYPGLVQYF
>.|.|TRBV2|TRBJ2-5
TGTGCCAGCAGTGCTGACAGAAACCAAGAGGCCCAGTACTTC
CASSADRNQEAQYF
>.|.|TRBV7-2|TRBJ2-3
TGTGCCAGCAACCGGGAGCGGTCAGCGACAGATACGCAGTATTTT
CASNRERSATDTQYF
>.|TRBD1|TRBV6-5|TRBJ1-1
TGTGCCAGCATCGGACAGGGCCCTGAAGCTTTCTTT
CASIGQGPEAFF
>.|TRBD2|TRBV7-2|TRBJ2-1
TGTGCCAGCAGCTTAACTAGCGGGAGATGGGAGCAGTTCTTC
CASSLTSGRWEQFF
>.|TRBD1|TRBV7-8|TRBJ2-2
TGTGCCACCCCCGAGTCAGGACAGGGGGCTGCCGGGGAGCTGTTTTTT
CATPESGQGAAGELFF
>.|.|TRBV12-5|TRBJ2-3
TGTGCTAGTGGTTTGGTTATGGATACGCAGTATTTT
CASGLVMDTQYF
>.|.|TRBV2|TRBJ2-5
TGTGCCAGCAGTGACGGGGAAGAGGCCCAGTACTTC
CASSDGEEAQYF
>.|TRBD1|TRBV7-8|TRBJ2-1
TGTGCCAGCAGCTTCCCCAACCTCGCTGGGACAGGGACCCTCTGGGGGGAGCAGTTCTTC
CASSFPNLAGTGTLWGEQFF
>.|TRBD2|TRBV19|TRBJ2-3
TGTGCCAGTAGTAAGGCTAGCGGGAGATGGACAGATACGCAGTATTTT
CASSKASGRWTDTQYF
>few|.|TRBV6-5|TRBJ2-1
TGTGCCAGCAGTACTCGTCGTGAGCAGTTCTTC
CASSTRREQFF
>few|.|TRBV29-1|TRBJ1-2
TGCAGCGTTTTGACTCTGACTAGCGACTATGGCTACACCTTC
CSVLTLTSDYGYTF
>.|.|TRBV7-6|TRBJ1-2
TGTGCCAGCAGCAGCGGAACAGATCATGGCTACACCTTC
CASSSGTDHGYTF
>once|TRBD1|TRBV6-1|TRBJ1-4
TGTGCCAGCAGACGACAGGGTACGAATGAAAAACTGTTTTTT
CASRRQGTNEKLFF
>.|TRBD2|TRBV7-3|TRBJ2-5
TGTGCCAGCAGCCCTTTCGTTAGCGGGAACGGGGAGACCCAGTACTTC
CASSPFVSGNGETQYF
>.|TRBD1|TRBV6-1|TRBJ2-7
TGTGCCAGCAGGACAGGGGTCTACGAGCAGTACTTC
CASRTGVYEQYF
>.|TRBD2|TRBV5-1|TRBJ2-1
TGCGCCAGCAGCTCGGCGGTAGCGGGAGGTGAGCAGTTCTTC
CASSSAVAGGEQFF
>.|TRBD1|TRBV9|TRBJ2-3
TGTGCCAGCAGCGTAAGTGCCGGGACAGGAGTGGATACGCAGTATTTT
CASSVSAGTGVDTQYF
>.|.|TRBV5-1|TRBJ2-7
TGCGCCAGCAGCTTGGACCCAGGGTATTCGTACGAGCAGTACTTC
CASSLDPGYSYEQYF
>.|TRBD2|TRBV30|TRBJ2-3
TGTGCCTGGAGTGGGGCTAGCGGGACAGATACGCAGTATTTT
CAWSGASGTDTQYF
>.|TRBD2|TRBV18|TRBJ2-3
TGTGCCAGCTCCCAAAGACTAGCGGCTAGCACAGATACGCAGTATTTT
CASSQRLAASTDTQYF
>.|TRBD2|TRBV6-5|TRBJ2-7
TGTGCCAGCACTCCGACTAGCGGGGAATCCTACGAGCAGTACTTC
CASTPTSGESYEQYF
>.|.|TRBV9|TRBJ2-2
TGTGCCAGCAGCGTCTTCCCCTCTAGCCCCCGGGAGCTGTTTTTT
CASSVFPSSPRELFF
>.|TRBD1|TRBV29-1|TRBJ2-7
TGCAGCGTGGGACAGCTTGGGGAGCAGTACTTC
CSVGQLGEQYF
>.|TRBD1|TRBV14|TRBJ1-1
TGTGCCAGCAGCCAAGCCCCGGGACAGGTGAAAGCTTTCTTT
CASSQAPGQVKAFF
>.|.|TRBV19|TRBJ1-5
TGTGCCAGTAGTATAGCGGGAAGCAATCAGCCCCAGCATTTT
CASSIAGSNQPQHF